This T cell receptor beta chain was documented in a study of blood T cell repertoires in COVID-19. Study information: The samples span acute and convalescent COVID-19 from the United States, Italy and Spain. T cells, B-cell-depleted T cells, or PBMCs supplied cDNA or gDNA.

The CDR3 runs 14 residues. CDR1 GTSNPN and CDR2 SVGIG come from the germline V gene (reference sequence). After removal of 4 bases from V and 7 bases from J, the junction contained 8 bases not matched to a gene. Assay: immunoSEQ multiplex PCR; the TCRdb copy retains only in-frame clones and omits some. Of thousands of clones in the sample, 88% were seen once. This sequence originates from a human donor in a cohort sampled during active COVID-19. Material for sequencing was peripheral blood. This chain uses TRBV30 with TRBJ1-2; 11 nucleotides agree with TRBD1. The CDR3 here is CAWTGGQGASGYTF. In nucleotides, the CDR3 is TGTGCCTGGACCGGTGGACAGGGGGCATCTGGCTACACCTTC.